This T cell receptor beta chain was identified during a study of T cell responses to AZD1222 COVID-19 vaccine. CDR1 is LNHDA and CDR2 is SQIVND in the germline V gene (reference sequence). CDR3 length equals 16 residues. Trimming cost V 0 bases and J 7 bases; bases outside gene matches: 9. Generated by immunoSEQ multiplex PCR, the TCRdb table keeps only in-frame clones and is missing some. This sample carries more than 100,000 clones, more than 75% of them seen once, and the ten largest clones take approximately 3.5%. Sequencing used peripheral blood, obtained on day 0 of AZD1222 vaccination. V usage is TRBV19 and J usage is TRBJ1-5; 7 bases agree with TRBD1. The source is an adult in good health. This CDR3 reads CASSIDTGAPGQPQHF. The CDR3 region has the DNA TGTGCCAGTAGTATAGATACAGGGGCCCCGGGGCAGCCCCAGCATTTT.